The 12 T cell receptor beta chains below were found in one sample sequenced in a study of blood T cell repertoires in COVID-19 (dated by TCRdb to between 2020 and 2021). The library was prepared using the immunoSEQ multiplex PCR assay. In its TCRdb copy, this immuneACCESS table keeps in-frame sequences only and misses some clones. Where compared with another copy, unresolved V genes explain less than half of these, and the others have no known cause. The sample records 190,000 or so clones, around 94% of which are singletons. 0.76% of the sample rests with the top ten. Sequencing used peripheral blood. These receptors were taken from a man aged 25-45 years with COVID-19, enrolled during active disease.

The chain employs TRBV10-3 and TRBJ2-5, with D possibly matching TRBD1 (6 bases). Trimming removed 10 bases at V and 5 bases at J, with 14 bases between. CDR3 length equals 12 residues. CDR1 and CDR2 from the germline V gene are ENHRY and SYGVKD. The CDR3 sequence is CASTGSGETQYF. The CDR3 coding sequence is TGTGCCAGCACAGGGAGTGGGGAGACCCAGTACTTC.

The CDR3 is CASSLAYTEAFF. The CDR3 DNA reads as TGTGCCAGCAGCCTAGCATACACTGAAGCTTTCTTT. V and J are TRBV12-3 or TRBV12-4 and TRBJ1-1, with D unresolved. The CDR3 is made up of 12 amino acids. Deletions cut 6 bases from V and 3 bases from J, with 8 bases between.

This chain connects TRBV10-2 to TRBJ2-4, with 12 bases identical to TRBD1. The V segment lost 3 bases and the J segment 7 bases; nucleotides outside the gene matches: 4. Germline CDR1 WSHSY, CDR2 SAAADI. The CDR3 sequence is 15 residues long. The CDR3 bases are TGCGCCAGCAGTGACCCGGGACAGGGGGCCAACATTCAGTACTTC. The encoded protein is CASSDPGQGANIQYF.

This chain connects TRBV3-1 (or the pseudogene TRBV3-2) to TRBJ2-2; TRBD2 is a possible D gene (6 bases). The CDR3 contains 17 residues. V was cut by 1 base and J by 3 bases, with 15 bases left in between. The V gene's germline CDR1 is LGHDT and CDR2 YNNKEL (reference sequence). CDR3 residues: CASSQAPPSVHTGELFF. The CDR3 coding sequence is TGTGCCAGCAGCCAAGCACCGCCTAGCGTTCACACCGGGGAGCTGTTTTTT.

The rearrangement uses TRBV3-1 (or the pseudogene TRBV3-2) and TRBJ1-1; 7 nucleotides line up with TRBD1. Trimming at V came to 10 bases and at J to 3 bases, leaving 8 bases not matched to a gene. CDR1 is LGHDT and CDR2 is YNNKEL in the germline V gene (reference sequence). The CDR3 runs 13 residues. For the CDR3, the DNA is TGTGCCACGACAGGGTTTGGGGACACTGAAGCTTTCTTT. Translating gives CATTGFGDTEAFF.

The chain recombines TRBV4-1 with TRBJ2-7, with 8 bases that match TRBD1. From germline, CDR1 is MGHRA and CDR2 YSYEKL. This CDR3 has 15 amino acids. The V segment lost 3 bases and the J segment 6 bases; nucleotides outside the gene matches: 10. The CDR3: CASSQAGQGQVEQYF. For the CDR3, the DNA is TGCGCCAGCAGCCAGGCCGGACAGGGACAGGTCGAGCAGTACTTC.

This chain connects TRBV7-9 to TRBJ1-2; D unresolved. Germline V gene lookup returns CDR1 SEHNR and CDR2 FQNEAQ (reference sequence). The length of the CDR3 is 11 residues. V lost 0 bases, J lost 12 bases, and 8 bases lay in between. The CDR3 reads CASSLAVNNTF. The CDR3 DNA follows: TGTGCCAGCAGCTTAGCGGTGAACAACACCTTC.

The rearrangement joins TRBV4-1 to TRBJ1-3, with TRBD1 identical over 8 bases. CDR1 is MGHRA, CDR2 YSYEKL, per germline. The CDR3 length is 18 residues. Trimming at V came to 0 bases and at J to 1 base, leaving 8 bases not matched to a gene. The chain's CDR3 is CASSQDRTGQMSGNTIYF. The CDR3 coding sequence is TGCGCCAGCAGCCAAGATAGGACAGGGCAAATGTCTGGAAACACCATATATTTT.

This chain uses TRBV7-3 with TRBJ2-1, with TRBD2 identical over 10 bases. CDR1 SGHTA and CDR2 FQGTGA come from the germline V gene. The CDR3 is 15 amino acids. Losses at the gene ends were 8 bases for V and 1 base for J; bases not matched to a gene: 5. CDR3 nucleotides: TGTGCCAGCGCCCGGACTAGCGGATCCTACAATGAGCAGTTCTTC. Amino acids: CASARTSGSYNEQFF. The complete variable domain, with remaining parts taken from reference TRBV7-3 and TRBJ2-1, reads GAGVSQTPSNKVTEKGKYVELRCDPISGHTALYWYRQSLGQGPEFLIYFQGTGAADDSGLPNDRFFAVRPEGSVSTLKIQRTERGDSAVYLCASARTSGSYNEQFFGPGTRLTVL.

The genes are TRBV7-2 and TRBJ1-3, with D uncertain. The CDR3 is made up of 18 amino acids. V was cut by 1 base and J by 0 bases, with 16 bases left in between. CDR1 and CDR2 (germline): SGHTA, FQGNSA. CDR3 coding DNA: TGTGCCAGCAGCTTAGATTTTTTAGGCGGTCACTCTGGAAACACCATATATTTT. As protein: CASSLDFLGGHSGNTIYF.

About this clone itself: This sample includes further DNA sequences coding for the same CDR3. The rearrangement joins TRBV10-1 to TRBJ1-2, with a weak D call TRBD1 (5 bases). The germline V gene encodes CDR1 WNHNN and CDR2 SYGVQD (reference sequence). The ends were cut back, 0 bases at V and 4 bases at J, with 6 bases in the middle. The CDR3 consists of 13 residues. CDR3 sequence (DNA): TGCGCCAGCAGTGAGTCGGGGGGCTATGGCTACACCTTC. Its translation is CASSESGGYGYTF.

This rearrangement joins TRBV10-1 to TRBJ2-5; 8 bases are shared with TRBD2. J gave up 13 bases and V 5 bases, and 12 bases lay outside the gene matches. Germline V lookup: CDR1 WNHNN, CDR2 SYGVQD (reference sequence). The CDR3 loop spans 13 amino acids. CDR3 coding DNA: TGCGCCAGCAGTAAAGTCCGGGGGGGCGAAGCGTACTTC. It is translated as CASSKVRGGEAYF.